The 17 T cell receptor beta chains listed next were all sequenced from one sample in a study of spatial heterogeneity in lung cancer. Time point meaning: blood at routine non-recurrence follow-up after resection. Whole RNA, which was extracted from tumor, nontumor lung tissue or frozen PBMC, was sequenced without any cell sorting. TCRdb analysed the 5' RACE reads with MiXCR anew, one entry per CDR3 protein. The repertoire holds around 120,000 distinct CDR3 sequences, with 9.5% to 15% as singletons. Sample: PBMCs, taken at follow-up. These receptors were obtained from a male donor with early-stage non-small cell lung cancer.

This clonotype was found a few times. CDR3 sequence reads: CASSRASGGAHTDTQYF. In nucleotides, the CDR3 is TGTGCCAGCAGCCGAGCTAGCGGTGGGGCGCACACAGATACGCAGTATTTT. The chain is built from TRBV7-9 and TRBJ2-3, with 7 bases aligning to TRBD2. CDR1 and CDR2 (germline): SEHNR, FQNEAQ (reference sequence). V shed 5 bases and J 2 bases; nucleotides not matched to a gene: 13. This CDR3 has 17 residues.

This clonotype was counted at least ten times. V gene TRBV4-1 combines with J gene TRBJ1-6; a possible D gene is TRBD1 (5 bases). V was cut by 2 bases and J by 9 bases, with 14 bases left in between. This CDR3 is built from 15 residues. The germline V gene has CDR1 MGHRA and CDR2 YSYEKL. For the CDR3, the DNA is TGCGCCAGCAGCCAACCCAGGGAAAGAGGTTCACCCCTCCACTTT. This codes for CASSQPRERGSPLHF.

V and J are TRBV2 and TRBJ1-4; 9 bases line up with TRBD1. The CDR3 has 15 residues. With V trimmed by 1 base and J by 8 bases, 5 bases remained unmatched. Germline V gene sequence: CDR1 SNHLY, CDR2 FYNNEI. CDR3 sequence (DNA): TGTGCCAGCAGTGAAGGGTACAGGGGGCAGGAAAAACTGTTTTTT. Protein product: CASSEGYRGQEKLFF.

The chain carries TRBV5-1 and TRBJ2-3, with 7 bases matching TRBD1. The CDR3 is made up of 17 amino acids. The germline CDR1 and CDR2 sequences are SGHRS and YFSETQ. The V and J ends lost 4 bases and 2 bases, in that order; junction bases with no gene match: 13. CDR3 nucleotide sequence: TGCGCCAGCAGCCGTGGGGAGAACAGGGGAATCACAGATACGCAGTATTTT. Translating gives CASSRGENRGITDTQYF.

This chain links TRBV29-1 with TRBJ2-7, with TRBD1 matching over 12 bases. J lost 4 bases, V lost 5 bases, and 6 bases had no gene match. The CDR3 consists of 14 residues. Germline values: CDR1 SQVTM, CDR2 ANQGSEA. The CDR3 DNA is TGCAGCGTTAGACTGGGACAGGGGGCTTACGAGCAGTACTTC. It specifies CSVRLGQGAYEQYF.

The chain recombines TRBV20-1 with TRBJ1-5; D is possibly TRBD1 (6 bases). CDR1 and CDR2 from the germline V gene are DFQATT and SNEGSKA (reference sequence). Trimming pared 6 bases from V and 4 bases from J, leaving 25 bases between. The CDR3 extends over 17 amino acids. CDR3 coding DNA: TGCAGTGCCATTTCCATTAGAAAAGAGGGGGGGAATCAGCCCCAGCATTTT. Translating it yields CSAISIRKEGGNQPQHF.

The J gene is TRBJ2-7, the V gene TRBV9, with a weak D call TRBD1 (6 bases). Trimming took off 4 bases at V and 3 bases at J, with 11 bases between the two ends. CDR1 is SGDLS, CDR2 YYNGEE, per germline. The CDR3 spans 13 residues. The CDR3 is CASSPSDSYEQYF. The DNA of the CDR3 is TGTGCCAGCAGCCCTTCGGACAGCTACGAGCAGTACTTC. The whole variable domain, remainder taken from reference TRBV9 and TRBJ2-7, is DSGVTQTPKHLITATGQRVTLRCSPRSGDLSVYWYQQSLDQGLQFLIQYYNGEERAKGNILERFSAQQFPDLHSELNLSSLELGDSALYFCASSPSDSYEQYFGPGTRLTVT.

As for this clonotype: One junction end disagrees with the germline gene, perhaps due to a read error. This chain connects TRBV5-6 to TRBJ2-2, with D possibly being TRBD1 or TRBD2 (6 bases each). The CDR3 is 16 residues long. Per germline, CDR1 SGHDT and CDR2 YYEEEE. The CDR3 coding sequence is TGTGCCAGCGGCTTATCCGGGGGCCTAGACACCGGGGAGCTGTTTTTT. Translated, it gives CASGLSGGLDTGELFF.

The DNA of the CDR3 is TGTGCCAGCCGCGAGGCAGGGGGAACAGATACGCAGTATTTT. Its translation is CASREAGGTDTQYF. J is TRBJ2-3 and V is TRBV12-3 or TRBV12-4, with 7 bases matching TRBD1. The CDR3 runs 14 residues. Losses at the gene ends were 8 bases for V and 3 bases for J; bases not matched to a gene: 8.

This clonotype has more than one count but fewer than ten. The rearrangement uses TRBV9 and TRBJ2-3; TRBD2 agrees at 11 bases. The germline V gene encodes CDR1 SGDLS and CDR2 YYNGEE. The CDR3 has 16 amino acids. V shed 3 bases and J 6 bases; nucleotides not matched to a gene: 9. For the CDR3, the DNA is TGTGCCAGCAGCGCTTTAGCGGGGGGGCCGACTGATACGCAGTATTTT. Its protein product is CASSALAGGPTDTQYF.

This clonotype was observed a handful of times. This rearrangement joins TRBV20-1 to TRBJ1-1, with a possible D match to TRBD1 (5 bases). With 5 bases removed from V and 3 bases from J, the gap between germline ends came to 16 bases. Germline-derived CDR1 and CDR2 are DFQATT and SNEGSKA (reference sequence). The CDR3 runs to 14 residues. CDR3 sequence reads: CSAVGTVGHTEAFF. The CDR3 bases are TGCAGTGCTGTGGGGACGGTAGGGCACACTGAAGCTTTCTTT.

The chain carries TRBV27 and TRBJ1-2, with a weak D call TRBD1 (6 bases). The CDR3 sequence is 13 residues long. V lost 3 bases, J lost 7 bases, and 12 bases lay in between. Germline values: CDR1 MNHEY, CDR2 SMNVEV (reference sequence). CDR3 protein: CASSFSGGLGYTF. The CDR3 DNA follows: TGTGCCAGCAGTTTCAGCGGGGGCCTTGGCTACACCTTC.

This clonotype was counted at least ten times. DNA for the CDR3: TGCAGCGGAGCGCGACAGGGGGCGACCGGGGAGCTGTTTTTT. This sequence encodes CSGARQGATGELFF. This rearrangement joins TRBV29-1 to TRBJ2-2, with 10 bases aligning to TRBD1. V was clipped by 7 bases and J by 5 bases; unmatched bases: 7. Per germline, CDR1 SQVTM and CDR2 ANQGSEA. This CDR3 spans 14 amino acids.

The chain couples TRBV7-8 to TRBJ1-1; no clear D. The ends were cut back, 6 bases at V and 4 bases at J, with 6 bases in the middle. The germline gives CDR1 SGHVS, CDR2 FQNEAQ. The CDR3 is 11 amino acids. The CDR3 sequence is CASSWGTEAFF. CDR3 DNA sequence: TGTGCCAGCAGTTGGGGCACTGAAGCTTTCTTT.

The chain carries TRBV24-1 and TRBJ2-1; 10 nucleotides align to TRBD2. The CDR3 loop spans 15 amino acids. Germline V gene data show CDR1 as KGHDR and CDR2 as SFDVKD. Germline trimming cut 6 bases from V and 4 bases from J; bases unmatched to any gene: 5. The CDR3 DNA is TGTGCCACCAGTTATTCGACTAGCGGGTACAATGAGCAGTTCTTC. This sequence encodes CATSYSTSGYNEQFF.

This clonotype was recorded a few times. This chain joins TRBV6-1 and TRBJ2-7, with D perhaps TRBD1 (6 bases). The CDR3 is made up of 12 amino acids. Germline lookup yields CDR1 MNHNS and CDR2 SASEGT. Trimming left V 10 bases short and J 3 bases short, with 13 bases between. CDR3 bases: TGTGCCACGGACAGTCTGCTCTACGAGCAGTACTTC. This sequence encodes CATDSLLYEQYF.

This clonotype was picked up many times. The chain uses TRBV11-2 and TRBJ2-1, with 7 positions matching TRBD1. This CDR3 spans 14 amino acids. V shed 4 bases and J 6 bases; nucleotides not matched to a gene: 6. The germline V gene encodes CDR1 SGHAT and CDR2 FQNNGV. The CDR3 loop is CASSSPRQGNEQFF. CDR3 coding DNA: TGTGCCAGCAGCTCACCCCGACAGGGCAATGAGCAGTTCTTC. Full variable domain (remainder filled in from reference TRBV11-2 and TRBJ2-1): EAGVAQSPRYKIIEKRQSVAFWCNPISGHATLYWYQQILGQGPKLLIQFQNNGVVDDSQLPKDRFSAERLKGVDSTLKIQPAKLEDSAVYLCASSSPRQGNEQFFGPGTRLTVL.